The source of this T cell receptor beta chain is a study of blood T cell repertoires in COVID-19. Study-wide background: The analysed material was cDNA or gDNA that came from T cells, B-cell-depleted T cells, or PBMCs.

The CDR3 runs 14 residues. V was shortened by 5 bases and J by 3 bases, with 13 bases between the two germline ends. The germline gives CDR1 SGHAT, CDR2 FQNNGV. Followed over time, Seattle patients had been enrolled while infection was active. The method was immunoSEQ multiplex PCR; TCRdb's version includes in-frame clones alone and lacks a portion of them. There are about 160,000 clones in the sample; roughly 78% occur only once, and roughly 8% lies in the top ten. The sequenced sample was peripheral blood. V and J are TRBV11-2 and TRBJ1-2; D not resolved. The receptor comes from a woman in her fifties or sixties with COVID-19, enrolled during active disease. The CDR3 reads CASSRQLRDYGYTF. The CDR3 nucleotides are TGTGCCAGCAGCCGCCAACTGCGGGACTATGGCTACACCTTC. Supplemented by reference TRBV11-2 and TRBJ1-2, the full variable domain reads EAGVAQSPRYKIIEKRQSVAFWCNPISGHATLYWYQQILGQGPKLLIQFQNNGVVDDSQLPKDRFSAERLKGVDSTLKIQPAKLEDSAVYLCASSRQLRDYGYTFGSGTRLTVV.